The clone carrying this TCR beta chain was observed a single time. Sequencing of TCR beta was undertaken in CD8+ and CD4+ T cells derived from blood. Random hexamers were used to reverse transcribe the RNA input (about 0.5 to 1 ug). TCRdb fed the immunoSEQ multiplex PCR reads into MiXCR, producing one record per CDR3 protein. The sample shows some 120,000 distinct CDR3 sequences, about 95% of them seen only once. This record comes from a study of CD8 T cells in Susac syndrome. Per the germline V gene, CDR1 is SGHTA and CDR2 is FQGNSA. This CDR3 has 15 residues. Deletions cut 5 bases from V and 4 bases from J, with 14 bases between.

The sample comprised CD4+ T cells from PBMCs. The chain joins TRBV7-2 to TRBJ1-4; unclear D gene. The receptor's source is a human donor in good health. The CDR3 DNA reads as TGTGCCAGCAGCCAAATTCAGGAAATTAATGAAAAACTGTTTTTT. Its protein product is CASSQIQEINEKLFF.